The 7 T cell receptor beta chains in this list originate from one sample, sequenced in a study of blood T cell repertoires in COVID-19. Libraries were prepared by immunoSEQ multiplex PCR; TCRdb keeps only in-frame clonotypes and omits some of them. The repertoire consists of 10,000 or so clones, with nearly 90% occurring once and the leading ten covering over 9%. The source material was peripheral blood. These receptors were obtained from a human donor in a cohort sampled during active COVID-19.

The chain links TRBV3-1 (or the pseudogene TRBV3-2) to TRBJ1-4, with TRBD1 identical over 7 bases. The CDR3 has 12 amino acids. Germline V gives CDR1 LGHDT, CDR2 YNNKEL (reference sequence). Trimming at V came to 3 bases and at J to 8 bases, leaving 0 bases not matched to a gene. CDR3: CASSQGQEKLFF. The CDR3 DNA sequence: TGTGCCAGCAGCCAGGGACAGGAAAAACTGTTTTTT.

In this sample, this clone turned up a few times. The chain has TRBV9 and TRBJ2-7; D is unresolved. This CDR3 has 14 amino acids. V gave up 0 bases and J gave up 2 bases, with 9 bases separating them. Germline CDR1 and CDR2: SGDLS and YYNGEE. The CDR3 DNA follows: TGTGCCAGCAGCGTAGGGGCAGCTACCTACGAGCAGTACTTC. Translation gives CASSVGAATYEQYF.

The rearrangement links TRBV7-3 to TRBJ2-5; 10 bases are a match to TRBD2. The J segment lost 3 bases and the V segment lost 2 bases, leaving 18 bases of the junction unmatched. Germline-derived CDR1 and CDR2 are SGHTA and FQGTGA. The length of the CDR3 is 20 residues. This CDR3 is CASSLSPWVGSGGPKETQYF. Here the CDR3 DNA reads TGTGCCAGCAGCTTATCGCCCTGGGTCGGTAGCGGGGGGCCAAAAGAGACCCAGTACTTC.

This CDR3 is CASSMGTGGYYGYTF. The CDR3 coding sequence is TGTGCCAGTAGTATGGGGACAGGGGGCTACTATGGCTACACCTTC. The rearrangement uses TRBV19 and TRBJ1-2; TRBD1 matches 12 bases. Trimming removed 3 bases from V and 3 bases from J; junction bases left unmatched: 2. The CDR3 spans 15 residues. Germline CDR1 is LNHDA and CDR2 is SQIVND (reference sequence).

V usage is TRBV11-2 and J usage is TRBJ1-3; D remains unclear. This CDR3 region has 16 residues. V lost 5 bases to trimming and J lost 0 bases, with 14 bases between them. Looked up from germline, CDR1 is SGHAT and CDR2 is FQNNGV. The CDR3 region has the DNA TGTGCCAGCAGCCCCCTAGGAGGTACCTCTGGAAACACCATATATTTT. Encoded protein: CASSPLGGTSGNTIYF.

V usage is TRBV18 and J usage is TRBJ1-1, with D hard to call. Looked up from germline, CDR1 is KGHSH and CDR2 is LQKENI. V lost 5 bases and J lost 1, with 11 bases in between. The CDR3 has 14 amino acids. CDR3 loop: CASSSGPGNTEAFF. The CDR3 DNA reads TGTGCCAGCTCAAGTGGTCCAGGGAACACTGAAGCTTTCTTT.

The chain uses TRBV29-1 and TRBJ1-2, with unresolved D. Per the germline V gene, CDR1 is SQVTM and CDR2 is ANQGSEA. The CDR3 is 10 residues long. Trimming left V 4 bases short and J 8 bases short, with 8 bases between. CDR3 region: CSVVSNGYTF. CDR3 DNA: TGCAGCGTTGTTAGTAACGGCTACACCTTC. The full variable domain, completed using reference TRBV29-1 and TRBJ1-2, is SAVISQKPSRDICQRGTSLTIQCQVDSQVTMMFWYRQQPGQSLTLIATANQGSEATYESGFVIDKFPISRPNLTFSTLTVSNMSPEDSSIYLCSVVSNGYTFGSGTRLTVV.